These 25 T cell receptor beta chains were sequenced from one sample in a study of control samples from healthy donors and cancer patients. Clones were sequenced by immunoSEQ multiplex PCR, and TCRdb holds only the in-frame ones, with some missing. The sample contains about 250,000 clones, around 79% of which appear only once. The sample was PBMCs. The receptors derive from a woman aged 55-75 years with lung cancer.

V and J are TRBV9 and TRBJ2-2; D unclear. The CDR3 has 13 residues. CDR1 and CDR2 (germline): SGDLS, YYNGEE. Trimming pared 2 bases from V and 3 bases from J, leaving 5 bases between. Written as DNA, the CDR3 is TGTGCCAGCAGCGTCATAGACACCGGGGAGCTGTTTTTT. Translated, it gives CASSVIDTGELFF.

This chain uses TRBV18 with TRBJ2-7; D is unresolved. Trimming pared 3 bases from V and 3 bases from J, leaving 6 bases between. Germline CDR1 is KGHSH and CDR2 is LQKENI. There are 12 residues in the CDR3. The CDR3 sequence: CASSPASYEQYF. The CDR3 DNA sequence: TGTGCCAGCTCACCTGCCAGCTACGAGCAGTACTTC.

The chain joins TRBV6-6 to TRBJ2-5; 8 nucleotides line up with TRBD1. The junction had 5 bases not matched to a gene; V was cut back by 6 bases and J by 5 bases. Germline V gene lookup returns CDR1 MNHNY and CDR2 SVGAGI (reference sequence). The CDR3 loop spans 13 amino acids. CDR3 in DNA: TGTGCCAGCAGGCAGGGGGCCGATGAGACCCAGTACTTC. It yields the protein CASRQGADETQYF.

This rearrangement joins TRBV5-5 to TRBJ1-4; a possible D gene is TRBD1 (5 bases). V lost 3 bases and J lost 8, with 14 bases in between. This CDR3 is 14 amino acids long. Germline CDR1 reads SGHKS; CDR2 reads YYEKEE (reference sequence). CDR3 nucleotide sequence: TGTGCCAGCAGCTGGGCGGACACAGAGGAAAAACTGTTTTTT. It is translated as CASSWADTEEKLFF.

This clone was recorded a few times. The V and J genes are TRBV18 and TRBJ2-7; TRBD2 aligns across 11 bases. The length of the CDR3 is 15 residues. CDR1 is KGHSH and CDR2 is LQKENI in the germline V gene. J lost 2 bases, V lost 3 bases, and 3 bases had no gene match. CDR3 DNA sequence: TGTGCCAGCTCACCGGGACTAGCGGATGCCTACGAGCAGTACTTC. Translating gives CASSPGLADAYEQYF.

The rearrangement joins TRBV30 to TRBJ1-4, with D possibly TRBD1 on 5 matching bases. V gave up 5 bases and J gave up 8 bases, with 12 bases separating them. Germline lookup yields CDR1 GTSNPN and CDR2 SVGIG (reference sequence). The CDR3 consists of 12 residues. CDR3: CAWGDRSEKLFF. DNA for the CDR3: TGTGCCTGGGGGGACCGGAGCGAAAAACTGTTTTTT.

This sequence joins TRBV9 and TRBJ2-1, with TRBD2 matching 7 bases. This CDR3 contains 16 residues. The ends lost 4 bases at V and 2 bases at J; junction bases unmatched: 9. Looked up from germline, CDR1 is SGDLS and CDR2 is YYNGEE. The CDR3 DNA reads as TGTGCCAGCAGCCCGCGCGCGGGGGTCACCTACAATGAGCAGTTCTTC. It translates to CASSPRAGVTYNEQFF.

The chain has TRBV9 and TRBJ2-3, with D possibly matching TRBD2 (6 bases). The CDR3 runs to 15 residues. Germline V lookup: CDR1 SGDLS, CDR2 YYNGEE. V lost 0 bases and J lost 10, with 18 bases in between. DNA for the CDR3: TGTGCCAGCAGCGTAGAAGGCGGGGCCTCGGGGGCGCAGTATTTT. Translated, it gives CASSVEGGASGAQYF.

This clone appeared a single time. The J gene is TRBJ2-2, the V gene TRBV29-1; 9 positions match TRBD1. The CDR3 is made up of 14 amino acids. The germline CDR1 and CDR2 sequences are SQVTM and ANQGSEA. The V and J ends lost 5 bases and 5 bases, in that order; junction bases with no gene match: 6. The CDR3 reads CSVQQGARTGELFF. CDR3 nucleotide sequence: TGCAGCGTTCAACAGGGGGCTCGTACCGGGGAGCTGTTTTTT.

V is TRBV6-6 and J is TRBJ1-2; possible D gene TRBD1, 6 bases. In germline, CDR1 is MNHNY, CDR2 SVGAGI (reference sequence). The CDR3 has 16 amino acids. Deletions cut 0 bases from V and 2 bases from J, with 13 bases between. The CDR3 loop is CASSYSRGTRNYGYTF. The CDR3 DNA reads TGTGCCAGCAGTTACTCGAGGGGGACTCGGAACTATGGCTACACCTTC.

Comment on this clone: Other DNA sequences of this sample code for an identical CDR3. The V call is TRBV28, the J call TRBJ1-5, with D unclear. Between the trimmed V and J ends, which lost 2 bases and 4 bases, there was a span of 6 bases. The length of the CDR3 is 13 residues. CDR1 and CDR2 (germline): MDHEN, SYDVKM. This CDR3 is CASSLVGNQPQHF. In nucleotides, the CDR3 is TGTGCCAGCAGTTTAGTGGGGAATCAGCCCCAGCATTTT.

This clone occurred a few times. V is TRBV5-4 and J is TRBJ2-6; 9 bases line up with TRBD1. Germline values: CDR1 SGHNT, CDR2 YYREEE (reference sequence). There are 17 residues in the CDR3. With 4 bases clipped from V and 4 bases from J, the junction kept 9 bases outside the gene matches. This chain's CDR3 is CASSPPGTGTGANVLTF. The CDR3 DNA is TGTGCCAGCAGCCCTCCCGGGACAGGGACCGGGGCCAACGTCCTGACTTTC.

CDR3 sequence: CATGPWDLTYTDTQYF. The CDR3 DNA is TGTGCCACCGGACCTTGGGATCTTACCTACACAGATACGCAGTATTTT. This chain links TRBV28 with TRBJ2-3; D unresolved. Trimming took 10 bases from V and 2 from J, leaving 22 bases between them. The germline V gene has CDR1 MDHEN and CDR2 SYDVKM. This CDR3 contains 16 residues.

The chain recombines TRBV11-2 with TRBJ2-7, with D possibly TRBD2 on 6 matching bases. The CDR3 totals 16 residues. The germline V gene has CDR1 SGHAT and CDR2 FQNNGV. Trimming stripped 4 bases from V and 9 bases from J, with 25 bases between. In DNA form, the CDR3 reads TGTGCCAGCAGCTCGGCGTGGGGGGTAGGACCGGTTTCGCAGTACTTC. Its protein product is CASSSAWGVGPVSQYF.

Comments on this clone: This same CDR3 is encoded by further DNA sequences in the sample. The chain combines TRBV6-5 with TRBJ2-5, with D possibly TRBD1 on 6 matching bases. Germline V gene lookup returns CDR1 MNHEY and CDR2 SVGAGI. Deletions cut 6 bases from V and 1 base from J, with 15 bases between. CDR3 length: 15 residues. The CDR3 DNA follows: TGTGCCAGCAGCAAAGGTGGGGGCCCCCAAGAGACCCAGTACTTC. Protein sequence: CASSKGGGPQETQYF.

The chain joins TRBV18 to TRBJ2-2; D gene ambiguous. CDR3 length: 15 residues. The V gene lost 3 bases and the J gene lost 4 bases, with 12 bases spanning the gap. The germline V gene encodes CDR1 KGHSH and CDR2 LQKENI. Written as DNA, the CDR3 is TGTGCCAGCTCACCTTCCACAGACCCCACCGGGGAGCTGTTTTTT. Residues: CASSPSTDPTGELFF.

The rearrangement links TRBV3-1 (or the pseudogene TRBV3-2) to TRBJ1-1; D not resolved. Per germline, CDR1 LGHDT and CDR2 YNNKEL (reference sequence). The CDR3 spans 14 residues. Trimming left V 3 bases short and J 1 base short, with 9 bases between. CDR3 coding DNA: TGTGCCAGCAGCCATCAGACCCCGAACACTGAAGCTTTCTTT. Translation: CASSHQTPNTEAFF.

J is TRBJ1-1 and V is TRBV5-4, with TRBD1 matching over 9 bases. The CDR3 contains 17 residues. Losses at the gene ends were 4 bases for V and 0 bases for J; bases not matched to a gene: 10. The V gene's germline CDR1 is SGHNT and CDR2 YYREEE (reference sequence). DNA for the CDR3: TGTGCCAGCAGCCCGAGGGGGACAGGGCCTTTGAACACTGAAGCTTTCTTT. It codes for CASSPRGTGPLNTEAFF.

The chain couples TRBV3-1 (or the pseudogene TRBV3-2) to TRBJ1-4; 8 bases match TRBD1. The CDR3 has 14 amino acids. The J segment lost 8 bases and the V segment lost 5 bases, leaving 7 bases of the junction unmatched. Per germline, CDR1 LGHDT and CDR2 YNNKEL (reference sequence). The CDR3 region is CASSTRGRLEKLFF. The CDR3 DNA reads TGTGCCAGCAGCACCAGGGGGCGCCTGGAAAAACTGTTTTTT.

The V and J genes are TRBV18 and TRBJ2-1, with TRBD2 matching 13 bases. CDR3 size: 15 residues. The V gene's germline CDR1 is KGHSH and CDR2 LQKENI. V was clipped by 6 bases and J by 5 bases; unmatched bases: 4. The CDR3 DNA is TGTGCCAGCTCCCCCACTAGCGGGGGGGACAATGAGCAGTTCTTC. Translating gives CASSPTSGGDNEQFF.

This clone was recorded a few times. This chain uses TRBV5-4 with TRBJ1-4; D gene unclear. CDR3 length equals 16 residues. Trimming took 4 bases from V and 2 from J, leaving 15 bases between them. The V gene's germline CDR1 is SGHNT and CDR2 YYREEE (reference sequence). The DNA for the CDR3 is TGTGCCAGCAGCCAAGGAGGGAGTAACACTAATGAAAAACTGTTTTTT. Translated, it gives CASSQGGSNTNEKLFF. Using reference TRBV5-4 and TRBJ1-4 for the parts outside the CDR3, the full variable domain is ETGVTQSPTHLIKTRGQQVTLRCSSQSGHNTVSWYQQALGQGPQFIFQYYREEENGRGNFPPRFSGLQFPNYSSELNVNALELDDSALYLCASSQGGSNTNEKLFFGSGTQLSVL.

This chain uses TRBV28 with TRBJ2-7, with 9 bases that match TRBD1. This CDR3 spans 18 amino acids. Per germline, CDR1 MDHEN and CDR2 SYDVKM. Trimming cost V 5 bases and J 5 bases; bases outside gene matches: 19. DNA of the CDR3: TGTGCCAGCAGTCGAAGATTGATACGCAGGGACAGGGAGGACGAGCAGTACTTC. It codes for CASSRRLIRRDREDEQYF.

In nucleotides, the CDR3 is TGTGCCAGTAGTCCGACAGTAAACACTGAAGCTTTCTTT. Translating it yields CASSPTVNTEAFF. The chain is built from TRBV19 and TRBJ1-1, with D perhaps TRBD1 (5 bases). This CDR3 contains 13 residues. Germline CDR1 and CDR2: LNHDA and SQIVND (reference sequence). Trimming left V 5 bases short and J 2 bases short, with 9 bases between. Supplemented by reference TRBV19 and TRBJ1-1, the full variable domain reads DGGITQSPKYLFRKEGQNVTLSCEQNLNHDAMYWYRQDPGQGLRLIYYSQIVNDFQKGDIAEGYSVSREKKESFPLTVTSAQKNPTAFYLCASSPTVNTEAFFGQGTRLTVV.

The chain couples TRBV5-1 to TRBJ1-5, with no clear D. The CDR3 runs to 15 residues. Per the germline V gene, CDR1 is SGHRS and CDR2 is YFSETQ. V gave up 2 bases and J gave up 5 bases, with 14 bases separating them. The CDR3 region has the DNA TGCGCCAGCAGCTTCTCCGGTCTCTCTGATCAGCCCCAGCATTTT. Translating it yields CASSFSGLSDQPQHF.

The genes are TRBV18 and TRBJ2-1; 7 bases fit TRBD2. This CDR3 is built from 14 residues. The V and J ends lost 6 bases and 2 bases, in that order; junction bases with no gene match: 4. Germline CDR1 and CDR2: KGHSH and LQKENI. The CDR3 region is CASSPGLAYNEQFF. The CDR3 bases are TGTGCCAGCTCGCCTGGACTAGCCTACAATGAGCAGTTCTTC.